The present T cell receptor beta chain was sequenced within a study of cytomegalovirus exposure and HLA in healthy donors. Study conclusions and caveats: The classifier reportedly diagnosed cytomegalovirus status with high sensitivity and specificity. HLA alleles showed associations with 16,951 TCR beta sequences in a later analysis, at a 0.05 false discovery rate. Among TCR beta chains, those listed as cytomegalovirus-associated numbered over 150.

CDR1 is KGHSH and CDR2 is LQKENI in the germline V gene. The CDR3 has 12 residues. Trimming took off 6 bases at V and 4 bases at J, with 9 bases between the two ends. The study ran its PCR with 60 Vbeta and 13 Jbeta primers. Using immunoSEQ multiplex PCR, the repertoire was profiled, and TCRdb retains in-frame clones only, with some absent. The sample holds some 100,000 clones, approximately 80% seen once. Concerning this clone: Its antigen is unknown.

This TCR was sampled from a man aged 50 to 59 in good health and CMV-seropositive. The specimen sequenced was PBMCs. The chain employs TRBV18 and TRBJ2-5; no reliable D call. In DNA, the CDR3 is TGTGCCAGCTCCACGAGTGGAGAGACCCAGTACTTC. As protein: CASSTSGETQYF.